The sequence of this T cell receptor beta chain was determined in a study of T-cell reconstitution after alpha-beta-depleted transplantation in children. Preparation of the TCRbeta library involved a method that used unique molecular identifiers. In TCRdb, the PCR reads were re-called with MiXCR into one record per CDR3 protein. The data contain around 250,000 distinct CDR3 sequences, roughly 26% of them singletons. From germline, CDR1 is MNHEY and CDR2 SVGAGI. The CDR3 covers 16 residues. V shed 0 bases and J shed 3 bases, with 15 bases lying between them. In this sample, this clonotype turned up many times.

The sequenced sample was PBMCs, obtained before TCRalphabeta/CD19-depleted stem cell transplant. The V call is TRBV6-5, the J call TRBJ2-7; D tentatively fits TRBD1 or TRBD2 (5 bases each). The origin of this receptor is a girl aged 2-10 years with Fanconi anemia, due to receive a stem cell transplant. CDR3 loop: CASSYSSKGPDYEQYF. In nucleotides, the CDR3 is TGTGCCAGCAGTTACTCTTCCAAGGGACCCGACTACGAGCAGTACTTC.